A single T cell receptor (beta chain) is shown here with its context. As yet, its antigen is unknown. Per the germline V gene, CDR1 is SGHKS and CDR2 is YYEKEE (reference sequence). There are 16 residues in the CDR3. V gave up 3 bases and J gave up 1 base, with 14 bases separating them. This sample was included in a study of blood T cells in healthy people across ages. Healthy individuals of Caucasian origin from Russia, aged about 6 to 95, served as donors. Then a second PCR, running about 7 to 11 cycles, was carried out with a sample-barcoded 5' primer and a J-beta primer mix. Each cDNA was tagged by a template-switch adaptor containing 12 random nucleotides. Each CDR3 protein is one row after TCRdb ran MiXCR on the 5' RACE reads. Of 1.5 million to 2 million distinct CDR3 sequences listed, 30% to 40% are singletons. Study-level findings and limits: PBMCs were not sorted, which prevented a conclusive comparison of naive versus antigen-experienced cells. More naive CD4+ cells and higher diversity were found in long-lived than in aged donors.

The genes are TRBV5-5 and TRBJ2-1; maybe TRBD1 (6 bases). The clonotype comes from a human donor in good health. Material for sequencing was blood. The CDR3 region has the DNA TGTGCCAGCAGCTCTCGTGGGGGCCAGTCCTACAATGAGCAGTTCTTC. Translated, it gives CASSSRGGQSYNEQFF.